Each of the 2 T cell receptor beta chains below was sequenced from the same sample in a study of CD8+CD57+ T cells in acquired aplastic anemia. TCR beta VDJ combinations and CDR3 sequences were profiled from genomic DNA. From the reads, TCRdb called clonotypes with MiXCR, one entry per CDR3 protein. The data show 150,000 or so distinct CDR3 sequences, more than 45% seen once. Selection for sequencing was limited to patients who had shown CD8+CD57+ cell expansion by flow cytometry. Specimen: sorted CD4+, CD8+, or CD8+CD57+ T cells (not recorded which) from PBMCs. Source of these receptors: a human donor with aplastic anemia.

This clonotype was seen just once. The chain carries TRBV7-8 and TRBJ2-7; TRBD1 might be the D (6 bases). The CDR3 consists of 15 residues. The V gene lost 2 bases and the J gene lost 2 bases, with 13 bases spanning the gap. The V gene's germline CDR1 is SGHVS and CDR2 FQNEAQ. The CDR3 sequence is CASSLQRTDPYEQYF. CDR3 DNA: TGTGCCAGCAGCTTACAGCGGACAGACCCCTACGAGCAGTACTTC.

This clonotype was seen just once. This chain uses TRBV7-9 with TRBJ2-7; unclear D gene. This CDR3 comprises 14 residues. CDR1 and CDR2 (germline): SEHNR, FQNEAQ (reference sequence). Trimming stripped 4 bases from V and 0 bases from J, with 10 bases between. The CDR3 nucleotides are TGTGCCAGCAGCTACGGACGGAGCTCCTACGAGCAGTACTTC. This gives the protein CASSYGRSSYEQYF.